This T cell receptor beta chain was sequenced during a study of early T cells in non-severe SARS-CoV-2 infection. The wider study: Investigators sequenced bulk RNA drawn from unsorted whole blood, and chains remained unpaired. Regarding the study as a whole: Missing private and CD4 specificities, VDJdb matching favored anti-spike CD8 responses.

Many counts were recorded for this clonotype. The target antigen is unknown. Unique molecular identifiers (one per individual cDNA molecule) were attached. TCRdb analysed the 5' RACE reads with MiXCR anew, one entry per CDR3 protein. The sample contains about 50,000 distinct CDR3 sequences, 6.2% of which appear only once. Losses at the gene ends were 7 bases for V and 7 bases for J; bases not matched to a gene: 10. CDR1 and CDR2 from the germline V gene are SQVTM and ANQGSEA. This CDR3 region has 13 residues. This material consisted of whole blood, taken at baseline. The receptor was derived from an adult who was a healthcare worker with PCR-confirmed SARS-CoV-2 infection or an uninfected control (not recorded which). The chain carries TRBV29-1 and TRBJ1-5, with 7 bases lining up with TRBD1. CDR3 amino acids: CSACQGEGQPQHF. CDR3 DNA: TGCAGCGCATGTCAGGGGGAAGGACAGCCCCAGCATTTT. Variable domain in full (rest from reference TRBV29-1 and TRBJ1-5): SAVISQKPSRDICQRGTSLTIQCQVDSQVTMMFWYRQQPGQSLTLIATANQGSEATYESGFVIDKFPISRPNLTFSTLTVSNMSPEDSSIYLCSACQGEGQPQHFGDGTRLSIL.